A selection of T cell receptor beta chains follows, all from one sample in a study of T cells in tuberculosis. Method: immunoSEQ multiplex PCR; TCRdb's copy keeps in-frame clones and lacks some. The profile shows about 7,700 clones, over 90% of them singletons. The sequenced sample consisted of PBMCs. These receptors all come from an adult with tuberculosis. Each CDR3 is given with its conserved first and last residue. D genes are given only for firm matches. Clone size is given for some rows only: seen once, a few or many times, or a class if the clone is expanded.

CDR3aa: CASSFDSWNTEAFF
CDR3nt: TGTGCCAGCAGCTTCGACAGCTGGAACACTGAAGCTTTCTTT
d_gene: -
abundance: -
v_gene: TRBV5-5
j_gene: TRBJ1-1

CDR3aa: CSVGRESSYEQYF
CDR3nt: TGCAGCGTTGGAAGGGAGAGCTCCTACGAGCAGTACTTC
d_gene: -
abundance: -
v_gene: TRBV29-1
j_gene: TRBJ2-7

CDR3aa: CASSRTSGAPTDTQYF
CDR3nt: TGTGCCAGTAGCAGGACTAGCGGAGCTCCAACAGATACGCAGTATTTT
d_gene: TRBD2
abundance: once
v_gene: TRBV19
j_gene: TRBJ2-3

CDR3aa: CASSSATGYGNTIYF
CDR3nt: TGTGCCAGCAGTTCCGCGACAGGGTACGGAAACACCATATATTTT
d_gene: TRBD1
abundance: -
v_gene: TRBV27
j_gene: TRBJ1-3

CDR3aa: CASSDPSSGDAYEQYF
CDR3nt: TGCGCCAGCAGTGATCCTAGCAGCGGGGATGCCTACGAGCAGTACTTC
d_gene: TRBD2
abundance: -
v_gene: TRBV5-1
j_gene: TRBJ2-7

CDR3aa: CASSLSSGRPTDTQYF
CDR3nt: TGTGCCAGCAGCTTATCTAGCGGGAGGCCCACAGATACGCAGTATTTT
d_gene: TRBD2
abundance: -
v_gene: TRBV11-2
j_gene: TRBJ2-3

CDR3aa: CASSQGSAETNYGYTF
CDR3nt: TGTGCCAGCAGCCAAGGCTCGGCGGAAACTAACTATGGCTACACCTTC
d_gene: -
abundance: -
v_gene: TRBV4-2
j_gene: TRBJ1-2

CDR3aa: CASSLLKRISYNEQFF
CDR3nt: TGTGCCAGCAGCTTACTCAAGCGTATTTCCTACAATGAGCAGTTCTTC
d_gene: -
abundance: -
v_gene: TRBV7-2
j_gene: TRBJ2-1

CDR3aa: CATARGGPGELFF
CDR3nt: TGTGCCACCGCCCGGGGAGGCCCCGGGGAGCTGTTTTTT
d_gene: -
abundance: once
v_gene: TRBV15
j_gene: TRBJ2-2

CDR3aa: CAIGGGAYEQYF
CDR3nt: TGTGCCATCGGCGGGGGAGCCTACGAGCAGTACTTC
d_gene: TRBD2
abundance: -
v_gene: TRBV10-3
j_gene: TRBJ2-7

CDR3aa: CASSSQGGTEAFF
CDR3nt: TGTGCCAGCAGCTCCCAAGGGGGCACTGAAGCTTTCTTT
d_gene: -
abundance: -
v_gene: TRBV7-3
j_gene: TRBJ1-1

CDR3aa: CASRSGKASPLHF
CDR3nt: TGTGCCAGCAGGTCAGGGAAAGCATCACCCCTCCACTTT
d_gene: -
abundance: -
v_gene: TRBV28
j_gene: TRBJ1-6

CDR3aa: CASSLESSGPGAYEQYF
CDR3nt: TGTGCCAGCAGCTTGGAGAGTAGCGGTCCCGGGGCCTACGAGCAGTACTTC
d_gene: -
abundance: -
v_gene: TRBV5-6
j_gene: TRBJ2-7

CDR3aa: CAWSVLGNTIYF
CDR3nt: TGTGCCTGGAGTGTCCTTGGAAACACCATATATTTT
d_gene: -
abundance: -
v_gene: TRBV30
j_gene: TRBJ1-3

CDR3aa: CASSEQGDNEKLFF
CDR3nt: TGTGCCAGCAGCGAACAGGGGGATAATGAAAAACTGTTTTTT
d_gene: TRBD1
abundance: -
v_gene: TRBV9
j_gene: TRBJ1-4

CDR3aa: CAISESSDEQFF
CDR3nt: TGTGCCATCAGTGAGTCTTCAGATGAGCAGTTCTTC
d_gene: -
abundance: -
v_gene: TRBV10-3
j_gene: TRBJ2-1

CDR3aa: CASSEGTGASPLHF
CDR3nt: TGTGCCAGCAGTGAAGGGACAGGGGCTTCACCCCTCCACTTT
d_gene: TRBD1
abundance: -
v_gene: TRBV2
j_gene: TRBJ1-6

CDR3aa: CASSPRGQGRNGELFF
CDR3nt: TGTGCCAGCAGTCCGCGGGGACAGGGGAGGAACGGGGAGCTGTTTTTT
d_gene: TRBD1
abundance: -
v_gene: TRBV27
j_gene: TRBJ2-2

CDR3aa: CASSEGGSGRYNEQFF
CDR3nt: TGTGCCAGCAGTGAAGGCGGTAGCGGACGATACAATGAGCAGTTCTTC
d_gene: -
abundance: -
v_gene: TRBV6-1
j_gene: TRBJ2-1

CDR3aa: CSVEDQRGGVGYTF
CDR3nt: TGCAGCGTTGAAGATCAGAGAGGGGGCGTTGGCTACACCTTC
d_gene: TRBD1
abundance: -
v_gene: TRBV29-1
j_gene: TRBJ1-2

CDR3aa: CASSQVTGWATDTQYF
CDR3nt: TGTGCCAGCAGCCAAGTAACAGGGTGGGCGACAGATACGCAGTATTTT
d_gene: -
abundance: -
v_gene: TRBV4-2
j_gene: TRBJ2-3

CDR3aa: CASSEWAGGLTDTQYF
CDR3nt: TGTGCCAGCAGTGAATGGGCGGGGGGTCTCACAGATACGCAGTATTTT
d_gene: TRBD2
abundance: -
v_gene: TRBV6-1
j_gene: TRBJ2-3

CDR3aa: CSAAEGQITDTQYF
CDR3nt: TGCAGCGCCGCCGAGGGACAGATCACAGATACGCAGTATTTT
d_gene: TRBD1
abundance: -
v_gene: TRBV29-1
j_gene: TRBJ2-3

CDR3aa: CASSLSPPLAGYNEQFF
CDR3nt: TGTGCCAGCAGTTTATCCCCTCCCCTAGCGGGCTACAATGAGCAGTTCTTC
d_gene: TRBD2
abundance: -
v_gene: TRBV27
j_gene: TRBJ2-1

CDR3aa: CASRDRGGGYGYTF
CDR3nt: TGTGCCAGCAGGGACAGGGGTGGTGGCTATGGCTACACCTTC
d_gene: TRBD1
abundance: -
v_gene: TRBV2
j_gene: TRBJ1-2

CDR3aa: CASSEGEEGPYGYTF
CDR3nt: TGTGCCAGCAGTGAAGGGGAGGAGGGACCCTATGGCTACACCTTC
d_gene: -
abundance: -
v_gene: TRBV6-1
j_gene: TRBJ1-2

CDR3aa: CASSLRQSWETQYF
CDR3nt: TGTGCCAGCAGCCTGCGACAGAGCTGGGAGACCCAGTACTTC
d_gene: -
abundance: once
v_gene: TRBV7-9
j_gene: TRBJ2-5

CDR3aa: CASSWPPMQETQYF
CDR3nt: TGTGCCAGCAGCTGGCCACCAATGCAAGAGACCCAGTACTTC
d_gene: -
abundance: -
v_gene: TRBV7-8
j_gene: TRBJ2-5

CDR3aa: CASSLSGGDIQYF
CDR3nt: TGCGCCAGCTCTCTTTCTGGGGGGGACATTCAGTACTTC
d_gene: TRBD2
abundance: -
v_gene: TRBV5-1
j_gene: TRBJ2-4

CDR3aa: CASSPSWDRGLGYTF
CDR3nt: TGTGCCAGCTCACCCTCTTGGGACAGGGGTCTTGGCTACACCTTC
d_gene: TRBD1
abundance: -
v_gene: TRBV18
j_gene: TRBJ1-2

CDR3aa: CASSSRQVGQPQHF
CDR3nt: TGTGCCAGCAGCTCCCGACAGGTAGGACAGCCCCAGCATTTT
d_gene: -
abundance: once
v_gene: TRBV9
j_gene: TRBJ1-5

CDR3aa: CASSFGLAGVPWEQYF
CDR3nt: TGTGCCAGTAGTTTTGGACTAGCGGGGGTTCCGTGGGAGCAGTACTTC
d_gene: TRBD2
abundance: -
v_gene: TRBV19
j_gene: TRBJ2-7

CDR3aa: CASGAGGDYNEQFF
CDR3nt: TGTGCCAGCGGGGCGGGAGGGGATTACAATGAGCAGTTCTTC
d_gene: TRBD2
abundance: -
v_gene: TRBV6-4
j_gene: TRBJ2-1

CDR3aa: CASSLFTGSYNEQFF
CDR3nt: TGCGCCAGCAGCCTATTCACAGGGAGCTACAATGAGCAGTTCTTC
d_gene: -
abundance: -
v_gene: TRBV5-1
j_gene: TRBJ2-1

CDR3aa: CASSFGRTSEQYF
CDR3nt: TGTGCCAGCAGCTTCGGGAGAACCTCCGAGCAGTACTTC
d_gene: -
abundance: -
v_gene: TRBV7-3
j_gene: TRBJ2-7

CDR3aa: CASGRSGETHTQYF
CDR3nt: TGTGCTAGTGGCCGGTCCGGGGAGACCCATACGCAGTATTTT
d_gene: -
abundance: -
v_gene: TRBV12-5
j_gene: TRBJ2-3

CDR3aa: CAWSVRLAYNEQFF
CDR3nt: TGTGCCTGGAGTGTGCGGCTAGCCTACAATGAGCAGTTCTTC
d_gene: -
abundance: once
v_gene: TRBV30
j_gene: TRBJ2-1

CDR3aa: CASKYQRGGGDTQYF
CDR3nt: TGTGCCAGCAAGTACCAGCGGGGGGGCGGAGATACGCAGTATTTT
d_gene: TRBD2
abundance: -
v_gene: TRBV2
j_gene: TRBJ2-3

CDR3aa: CASSASGGTAYGYTF
CDR3nt: TGTGCCAGCAGCGCTAGTGGGGGGACAGCCTATGGCTACACCTTC
d_gene: TRBD1
abundance: -
v_gene: TRBV7-6
j_gene: TRBJ1-2

CDR3aa: CASSPDGEGKSYEQYF
CDR3nt: TGTGCCAGCAGCCCTGACGGAGAGGGAAAATCCTACGAGCAGTACTTC
d_gene: -
abundance: -
v_gene: TRBV13
j_gene: TRBJ2-7

CDR3aa: CASSLAGVNTGELFF
CDR3nt: TGCGCCAGCAGCTTGGCGGGGGTGAACACCGGGGAGCTGTTTTTT
d_gene: -
abundance: -
v_gene: TRBV5-1
j_gene: TRBJ2-2

CDR3aa: CASSLNSIYEQYF
CDR3nt: TGTGCCAGCAGTTTGAACAGTATTTACGAGCAGTACTTC
d_gene: -
abundance: -
v_gene: TRBV27
j_gene: TRBJ2-7

CDR3aa: CASSSDAGAGYGYTF
CDR3nt: TGCGCCAGCAGCTCCGACGCGGGGGCGGGCTATGGCTACACCTTC
d_gene: -
abundance: -
v_gene: TRBV5-1
j_gene: TRBJ1-2

CDR3aa: CASSVTGTGLHQPQHF
CDR3nt: TGTGCCAGTAGTGTTACCGGGACAGGGTTACACCAGCCCCAGCATTTT
d_gene: TRBD1
abundance: -
v_gene: TRBV19
j_gene: TRBJ1-5

CDR3aa: CASSGDSRNTIYF
CDR3nt: TGCGCCAGCAGTGGGGACAGCAGAAACACCATATATTTT
d_gene: TRBD1
abundance: -
v_gene: TRBV10-2
j_gene: TRBJ1-3

CDR3aa: CSVGGRTEAFF
CDR3nt: TGCAGCGTGGGGGGGCGGACTGAAGCTTTCTTT
d_gene: -
abundance: once
v_gene: TRBV29-1
j_gene: TRBJ1-1

CDR3aa: CAWSGASYNEQFF
CDR3nt: TGTGCCTGGAGCGGAGCATCCTACAATGAGCAGTTCTTC
d_gene: -
abundance: -
v_gene: TRBV30
j_gene: TRBJ2-1

CDR3aa: CASSLAGEFDVGYTF
CDR3nt: TGTGCCAGCAGCCTGGCAGGGGAATTTGACGTAGGCTACACCTTC
d_gene: -
abundance: -
v_gene: TRBV11-2
j_gene: TRBJ1-2

CDR3aa: CASSLRQGGSEQFF
CDR3nt: TGTGCCAGCAGCCTTAGACAGGGTGGCAGTGAGCAGTTCTTC
d_gene: TRBD1
abundance: few
v_gene: TRBV7-9
j_gene: TRBJ2-1

CDR3aa: CASSITSGASYNEQFF
CDR3nt: TGCGCCAGCAGCATAACTAGCGGGGCGTCCTACAATGAGCAGTTCTTC
d_gene: TRBD2
abundance: -
v_gene: TRBV5-1
j_gene: TRBJ2-1

CDR3aa: CASSPRDREFF
CDR3nt: TGTGCCAGCAGCCCCCGGGACAGGGAGTTCTTC
d_gene: TRBD1
abundance: -
v_gene: TRBV14
j_gene: TRBJ2-1

CDR3aa: CASSAGGGGIKSNQPQHF
CDR3nt: TGTGCCAGCAGTGCGGGGGGAGGAGGGATTAAGAGCAATCAGCCCCAGCATTTT
d_gene: -
abundance: -
v_gene: TRBV2
j_gene: TRBJ1-5

CDR3aa: CAWAGLQNTGELFF
CDR3nt: TGTGCCTGGGCGGGACTCCAGAACACCGGGGAGCTGTTTTTT
d_gene: -
abundance: -
v_gene: TRBV30
j_gene: TRBJ2-2

CDR3aa: CASSLPGIDSPLHF
CDR3nt: TGTGCCAGCAGCTTGCCAGGGATAGACTCACCCCTCCACTTT
d_gene: -
abundance: -
v_gene: TRBV5-6
j_gene: TRBJ1-6

CDR3aa: CASTPSVGASYGYTF
CDR3nt: TGTGCCAGCACCCCAAGTGTCGGAGCCTCCTATGGCTACACCTTC
d_gene: -
abundance: -
v_gene: TRBV6-5
j_gene: TRBJ1-2

CDR3aa: CASRVGQTSYEQYF
CDR3nt: TGTGCCAGCAGGGTGGGACAGACCTCCTACGAGCAGTACTTC
d_gene: TRBD1
abundance: -
v_gene: TRBV6-1
j_gene: TRBJ2-7

CDR3aa: CASSQGVPNEQFF
CDR3nt: TGTGCCAGCTCACAGGGTGTCCCCAATGAGCAGTTCTTC
d_gene: -
abundance: -
v_gene: TRBV27
j_gene: TRBJ2-1